A single sample gave rise to the 13 T cell receptor beta chains below, sequenced in a study of cytomegalovirus exposure and HLA in healthy donors. The primer mix had 60 Vbeta and 13 Jbeta primers. Clones were read by immunoSEQ multiplex PCR, and TCRdb kept only the in-frame ones, dropping some. The sample lists 130,000 to 150,000 clones; roughly 78% were seen once. Sequencing was done on a sample of PBMCs. Receptors originate from a female donor in good health and CMV-seronegative.

This chain uses TRBV9 with TRBJ2-3; 10 bases match TRBD2. The germline CDR1 and CDR2 sequences are SGDLS and YYNGEE. V was clipped by 6 bases and J by 6 bases; unmatched bases: 1. This CDR3 spans 12 amino acids. CDR3 DNA sequence: TGTGCCAGCACTAGCGGGGGTGATACGCAGTATTTT. Protein sequence: CASTSGGDTQYF.

The V and J genes are TRBV5-4 and TRBJ2-4, with a tentative D call TRBD2 (5 bases). From germline, CDR1 is SGHNT and CDR2 YYREEE (reference sequence). There are 15 residues in the CDR3. Trimming took off 2 bases at V and 1 base at J, with 10 bases between the two ends. In DNA, the CDR3 is TGTGCCAGCAGCTTTCCGGGATCCGCCAAAAACATTCAGTACTTC. It yields the protein CASSFPGSAKNIQYF. The entire variable domain, with the rest obtained from reference TRBV5-4 and TRBJ2-4, is as follows: ETGVTQSPTHLIKTRGQQVTLRCSSQSGHNTVSWYQQALGQGPQFIFQYYREEENGRGNFPPRFSGLQFPNYSSELNVNALELDDSALYLCASSFPGSAKNIQYFGAGTRLSVL.

The CDR3 DNA sequence: TGTGCCAGCAGCTTGGGACAGGGGAACACTGAAGCTTTCTTT. It yields the protein CASSLGQGNTEAFF. This chain joins TRBV7-9 and TRBJ1-1; TRBD1 matches 9 bases. The CDR3 is made up of 14 amino acids. V was clipped by 3 bases and J by 1 base; unmatched bases: 0. Germline assignment: CDR1 SEHNR and CDR2 FQNEAQ (reference sequence).

The rearrangement joins TRBV4-1 to TRBJ1-1; TRBD1 matches at 10 bases. Looked up from germline, CDR1 is MGHRA and CDR2 is YSYEKL. The CDR3 has 18 residues. V trimming: 1 base; J trimming: 0 bases; junction bases outside the gene matches: 8. CDR3 DNA sequence: TGCGCCAGCAGCCAAGGCCCTCCGACAGGGGGCCTGAACACTGAAGCTTTCTTT. Translating it yields CASSQGPPTGGLNTEAFF.

The chain couples TRBV28 to TRBJ1-2; a weak D match, TRBD1 (6 bases). Germline V gene data show CDR1 as MDHEN and CDR2 as SYDVKM. V dropped 6 bases and J dropped 7 bases, with 21 bases sitting between them. The CDR3 is 15 amino acids. CDR3 residues: CASRLTGNREGGYTF. The CDR3, as DNA: TGTGCCAGCAGACTTACCGGGAACAGGGAGGGTGGCTACACCTTC.

The chain has TRBV6-1 and TRBJ2-5, with 8 bases aligning to TRBD2. Germline assignment: CDR1 MNHNS and CDR2 SASEGT. V shed 6 bases and J 7 bases; nucleotides not matched to a gene: 10. The CDR3 loop spans 14 amino acids. The chain's CDR3 is CASRDIAGLGTQYF. The DNA of the CDR3 is TGTGCCAGCAGAGACATAGCGGGACTGGGGACCCAGTACTTC.

The CDR3: CASSDDKGPVSQPQHF. The CDR3 DNA sequence: TGTGCCAGCAGCGATGACAAAGGTCCGGTCTCTCAGCCCCAGCATTTT. The rearrangement links TRBV7-9 to TRBJ1-5; D is ambiguous. V lost 5 bases, J lost 6 bases, and 20 bases lay in between. The germline V gene encodes CDR1 SEHNR and CDR2 FQNEAQ (reference sequence). The CDR3 length is 16 residues.

This clone has just a few counts. The chain employs TRBV6-5 and TRBJ2-7; 7 bases match TRBD2. CDR1 is MNHEY, CDR2 SVGAGI, per germline. Trimming took 6 bases from V and 0 from J; bases not matched to a gene: 2. The CDR3 is made up of 13 amino acids. CDR3 region: CASRKRGSYEQYF. CDR3 sequence (DNA): TGTGCCAGCAGGAAGCGGGGCTCCTACGAGCAGTACTTC.

The chain couples TRBV27 to TRBJ2-2; 12 bases agree with TRBD2. Germline V lookup: CDR1 MNHEY, CDR2 SMNVEV (reference sequence). Trimming took 6 bases from V and 7 from J; bases not matched to a gene: 9. The CDR3 loop spans 16 amino acids. The CDR3 DNA follows: TGTGCCAGCAGCCCCCCGGGACTAGCGGGCGGCGGGGAGCTGTTTTTT. Translation: CASSPPGLAGGGELFF.

The chain joins TRBV18 to TRBJ1-2, with a tentative D call TRBD1 (5 bases). V was cut by 3 bases and J by 2 bases, with 10 bases left in between. CDR1 and CDR2 (germline): KGHSH, LQKENI. CDR3 size: 14 residues. The chain's CDR3 is CASSPTGPNYGYTF. The CDR3 DNA follows: TGTGCCAGCTCACCTACAGGACCCAACTATGGCTACACCTTC.

CDR3 nucleotide sequence: TGTGCCACCCGCCTCCCTAGGGAAAAACTGTTTTTT. This encodes CATRLPREKLFF. The V gene is TRBV15, the J gene TRBJ1-4; D is uncertain. CDR1 and CDR2 from the germline V gene are LNHNV and YYDKDF (reference sequence). The V end lost 8 bases, the J end lost 8 bases, and 12 bases lay between the germline ends. The CDR3 is 12 amino acids. Variable domain in full (rest from reference TRBV15 and TRBJ1-4): DAMVIQNPRYQVTQFGKPVTLSCSQTLNHNVMYWYQQKSSQAPKLLFHYYDKDFNNEADTPDNFQSRRPNTSFCFLDIRSPGLGDTAMYLCATRLPREKLFFGSGTQLSVL.

The rearrangement uses TRBV19 and TRBJ2-7; TRBD2 matches 8 bases. Unmatched junction bases numbered 7, after V lost 3 bases and J lost 0 bases. CDR1 is LNHDA, CDR2 SQIVND, per germline (reference sequence). This CDR3 is 16 amino acids long. The CDR3 loop is CASSISAGGPSYEQYF. CDR3 nucleotides: TGTGCCAGTAGTATCTCGGCGGGAGGCCCCTCCTACGAGCAGTACTTC.

The gene calls are TRBV28 and TRBJ1-4; D perhaps matches TRBD1 (6 bases). This CDR3 is 15 amino acids long. V was shortened by 4 bases and J by 3 bases, with 12 bases between the two germline ends. Germline V CDR1 and CDR2: MDHEN, SYDVKM. The DNA of the CDR3 is TGTGCCAGCAGTTCCCCGACAGGATCTAATGAAAAACTGTTTTTT. Amino acids: CASSSPTGSNEKLFF.